The T cell receptor (beta chain) under discussion was sequenced for a study of T cells in Graves' hyperthyroidism and ophthalmopathy. Uncontrolled infection, other autoimmune disease, pregnancy and lactation each barred patients from inclusion. A 10 ml volume of fresh peripheral blood provided the PBMCs. Study outcomes and limitations: Blood also carried most thyroid clonotypes expanded above 0.001.

It was RNA transcripts that yielded the amplified TCR beta CDR3 regions. The HTBI primer set served for first-round RT-PCR of the TCR CDR3. TCRdb redid the calling of the multiplex PCR reads with MiXCR, one entry per CDR3 protein. The table lists around 500,000 distinct CDR3 sequences, about 20% of them singletons, with approximately 54% in the top ten. This clonotype was detected only a few times. The target antigen is unknown. The sample consisted of blood. This TCR was recovered from a woman in her seventies with Graves' ophthalmopathy.

This CDR3 is CASSPRAVTDTQYF. The DNA of the CDR3 is TGTGCCAGCAGCCCCAGGGCGGTGACAGATACGCAGTATTTT. This sequence joins TRBV5-8 and TRBJ2-3; weak D call: TRBD1 (5 bases). V dropped 4 bases and J dropped 3 bases, with 12 bases sitting between them. The CDR3 totals 14 residues. Germline values: CDR1 SGHTS, CDR2 YDEGEE.